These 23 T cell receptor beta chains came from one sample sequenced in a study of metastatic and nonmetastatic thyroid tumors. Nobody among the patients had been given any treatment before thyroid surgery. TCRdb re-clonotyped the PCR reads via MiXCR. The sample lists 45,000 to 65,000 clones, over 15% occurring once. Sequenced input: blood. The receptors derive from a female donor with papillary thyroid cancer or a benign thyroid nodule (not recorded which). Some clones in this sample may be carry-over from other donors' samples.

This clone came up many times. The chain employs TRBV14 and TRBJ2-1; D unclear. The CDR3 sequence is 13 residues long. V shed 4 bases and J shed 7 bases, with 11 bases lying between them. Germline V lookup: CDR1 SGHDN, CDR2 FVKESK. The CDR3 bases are TGTGCCAGCAGCCGTATGCCTCATAATGAGCAGTTCTTC. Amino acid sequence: CASSRMPHNEQFF.

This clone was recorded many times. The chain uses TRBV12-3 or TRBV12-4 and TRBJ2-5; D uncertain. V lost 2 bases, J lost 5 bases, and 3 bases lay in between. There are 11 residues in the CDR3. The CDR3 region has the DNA TGTGCCAGCAGTTTACAGGAGACCCAGTACTTC. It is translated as CASSLQETQYF.

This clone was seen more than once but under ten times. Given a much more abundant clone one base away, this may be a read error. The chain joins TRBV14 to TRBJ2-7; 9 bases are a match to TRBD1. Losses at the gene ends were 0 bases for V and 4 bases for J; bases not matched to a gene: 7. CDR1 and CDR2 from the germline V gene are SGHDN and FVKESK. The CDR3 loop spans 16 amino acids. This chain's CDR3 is CASSQDSTGGKYEQYF. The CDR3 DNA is TGTGCCAGCAGCCAAGACTCGACAGGGGGAAAATACGAGCAGTACTTC.

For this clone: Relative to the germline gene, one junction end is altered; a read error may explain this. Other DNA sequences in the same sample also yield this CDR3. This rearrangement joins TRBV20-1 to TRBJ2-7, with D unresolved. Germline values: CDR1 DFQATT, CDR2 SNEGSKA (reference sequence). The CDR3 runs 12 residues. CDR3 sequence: CSARAHSYEQYF. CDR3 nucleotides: TGTAGTGCCAGAGCTCACTCCTACGAGCAGTACTTC.

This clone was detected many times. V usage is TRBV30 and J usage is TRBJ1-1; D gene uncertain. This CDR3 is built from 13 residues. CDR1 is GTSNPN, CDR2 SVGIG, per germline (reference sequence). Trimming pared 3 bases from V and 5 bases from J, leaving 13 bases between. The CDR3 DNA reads TGTGCCTGGAGGGAGAAGGGTCGGACTGAAGCTTTCTTT. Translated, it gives CAWREKGRTEAFF.

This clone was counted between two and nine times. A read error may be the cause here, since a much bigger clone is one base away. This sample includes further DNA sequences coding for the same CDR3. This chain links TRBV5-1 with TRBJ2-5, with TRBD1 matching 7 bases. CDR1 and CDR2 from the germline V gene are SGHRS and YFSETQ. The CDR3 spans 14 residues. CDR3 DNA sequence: TGCGCCAGCAGCTTGAGGGACAGTCAAGAGACACAGTACTTC. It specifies CASSLRDSQETQYF.

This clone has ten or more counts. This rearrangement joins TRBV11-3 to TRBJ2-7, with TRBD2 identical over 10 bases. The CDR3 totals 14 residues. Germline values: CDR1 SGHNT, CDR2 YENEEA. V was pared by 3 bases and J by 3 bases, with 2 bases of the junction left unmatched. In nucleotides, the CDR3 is TGTGCCAGCAGCTTGAGCGGGAGGGACTACGAGCAGTACTTC. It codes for CASSLSGRDYEQYF.

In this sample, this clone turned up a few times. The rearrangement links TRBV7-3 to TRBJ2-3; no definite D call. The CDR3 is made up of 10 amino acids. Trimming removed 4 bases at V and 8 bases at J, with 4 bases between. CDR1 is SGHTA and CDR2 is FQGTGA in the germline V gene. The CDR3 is CASSYVTQYF. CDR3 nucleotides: TGTGCCAGCAGCTATGTTACGCAGTATTTT.

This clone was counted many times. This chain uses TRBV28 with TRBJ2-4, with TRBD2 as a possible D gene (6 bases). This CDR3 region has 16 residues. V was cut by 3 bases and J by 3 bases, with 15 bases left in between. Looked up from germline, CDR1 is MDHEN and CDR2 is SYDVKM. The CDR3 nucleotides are TGTGCCAGCAGTTTGTGGGGGGTTGGGGACAAAAACATTCAGTACTTC. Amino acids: CASSLWGVGDKNIQYF. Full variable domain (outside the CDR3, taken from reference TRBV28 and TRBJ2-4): DVKVTQSSRYLVKRTGEKVFLECVQDMDHENMFWYRQDPGLGLRLIYFSYDVKMKEKGDIPEGYSVSREKKERFSLILESASTNQTSMYLCASSLWGVGDKNIQYFGAGTRLSVL.

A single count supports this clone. The CDR3 nucleotides are TGTGCCAGCTCACCTGGGGACGAAGACACCGGGGAGCTGTTTTTT. This translates into CASSPGDEDTGELFF. The genes are TRBV18 and TRBJ2-2; D may correspond to TRBD1 or TRBD2 (5 bases each). Between the trimmed V and J ends, which lost 3 bases and 3 bases, there was a span of 11 bases. The CDR3 extends over 15 amino acids. Germline V lookup: CDR1 KGHSH, CDR2 LQKENI.

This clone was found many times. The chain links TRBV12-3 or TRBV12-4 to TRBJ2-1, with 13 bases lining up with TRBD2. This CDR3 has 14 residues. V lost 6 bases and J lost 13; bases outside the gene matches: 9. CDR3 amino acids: CASSAPTSGREQFF. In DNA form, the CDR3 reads TGTGCCAGCAGCGCCCCTACTAGCGGGAGGGAACAGTTCTTC.

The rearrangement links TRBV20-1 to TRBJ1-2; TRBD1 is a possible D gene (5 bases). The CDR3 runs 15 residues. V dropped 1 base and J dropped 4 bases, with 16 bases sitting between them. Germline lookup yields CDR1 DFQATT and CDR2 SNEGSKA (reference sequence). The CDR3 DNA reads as TGCAGTGCTAGAGTCATGCAAGGGGCACTCTATGGCTACACCTTC. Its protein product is CSARVMQGALYGYTF.

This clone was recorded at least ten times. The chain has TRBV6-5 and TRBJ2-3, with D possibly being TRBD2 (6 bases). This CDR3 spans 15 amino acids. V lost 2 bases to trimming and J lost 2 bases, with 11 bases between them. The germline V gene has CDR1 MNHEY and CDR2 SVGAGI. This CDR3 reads CASSYGREPTDTQYF. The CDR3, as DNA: TGTGCCAGCAGTTACGGGCGGGAACCCACAGATACGCAGTATTTT.

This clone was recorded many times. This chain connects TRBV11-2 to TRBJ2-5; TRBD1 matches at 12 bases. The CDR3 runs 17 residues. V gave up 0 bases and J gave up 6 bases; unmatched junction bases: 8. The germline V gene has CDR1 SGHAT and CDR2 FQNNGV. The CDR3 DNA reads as TGTGCCAGCAGCTTAGAGATGGGGACAGGGGGCATAAAGACCCAGTACTTC. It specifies CASSLEMGTGGIKTQYF.

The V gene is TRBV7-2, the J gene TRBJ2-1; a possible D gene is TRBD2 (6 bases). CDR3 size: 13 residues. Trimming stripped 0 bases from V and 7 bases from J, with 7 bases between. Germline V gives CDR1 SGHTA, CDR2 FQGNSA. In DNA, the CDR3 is TGTGCCAGCAGCTTAGCAGGGAGGAATGAGCAGTTCTTC. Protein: CASSLAGRNEQFF.

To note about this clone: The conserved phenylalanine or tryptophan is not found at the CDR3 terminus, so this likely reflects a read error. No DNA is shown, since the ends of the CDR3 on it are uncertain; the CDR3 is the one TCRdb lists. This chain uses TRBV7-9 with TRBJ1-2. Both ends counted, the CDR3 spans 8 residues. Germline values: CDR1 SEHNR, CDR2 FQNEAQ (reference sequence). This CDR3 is CASSFLRC.

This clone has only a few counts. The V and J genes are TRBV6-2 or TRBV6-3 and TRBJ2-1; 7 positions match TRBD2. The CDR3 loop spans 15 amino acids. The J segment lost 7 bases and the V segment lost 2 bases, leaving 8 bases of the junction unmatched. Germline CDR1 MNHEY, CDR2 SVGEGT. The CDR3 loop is CASSYTGGYPNEQFF. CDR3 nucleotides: TGTGCCAGCAGTTACACGGGAGGTTATCCAAATGAGCAGTTCTTC.

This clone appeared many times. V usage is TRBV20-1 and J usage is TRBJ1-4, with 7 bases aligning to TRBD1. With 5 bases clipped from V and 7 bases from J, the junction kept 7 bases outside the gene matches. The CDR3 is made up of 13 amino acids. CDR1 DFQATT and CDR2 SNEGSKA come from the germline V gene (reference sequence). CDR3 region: CSAPTYRGEKLFF. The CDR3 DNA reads TGCAGTGCTCCCACCTACAGGGGTGAAAAACTGTTTTTT.

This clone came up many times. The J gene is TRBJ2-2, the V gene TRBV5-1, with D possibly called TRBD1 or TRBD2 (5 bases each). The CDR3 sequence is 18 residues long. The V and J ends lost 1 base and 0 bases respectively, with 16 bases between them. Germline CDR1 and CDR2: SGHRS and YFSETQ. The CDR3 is CASSLLRLGTANTGELFF. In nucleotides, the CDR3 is TGCGCCAGCAGCTTGCTAAGACTCGGGACGGCGAACACCGGGGAGCTGTTTTTT.

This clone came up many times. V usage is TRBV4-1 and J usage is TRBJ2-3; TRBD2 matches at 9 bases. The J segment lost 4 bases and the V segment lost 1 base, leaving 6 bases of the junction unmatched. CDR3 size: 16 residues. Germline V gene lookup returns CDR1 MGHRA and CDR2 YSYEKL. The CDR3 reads CASSQAPAGGSDTQYF. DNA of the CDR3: TGCGCCAGCAGCCAAGCCCCAGCGGGAGGCTCAGATACGCAGTATTTT.

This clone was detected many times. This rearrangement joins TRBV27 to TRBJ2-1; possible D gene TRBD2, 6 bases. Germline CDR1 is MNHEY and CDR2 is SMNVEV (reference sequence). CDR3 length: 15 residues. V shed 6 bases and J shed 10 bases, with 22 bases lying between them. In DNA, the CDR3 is TGTGCCAGCAGCCGAACTAGCAATTCCATCTGGGAGCAGTTCTTC. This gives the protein CASSRTSNSIWEQFF.

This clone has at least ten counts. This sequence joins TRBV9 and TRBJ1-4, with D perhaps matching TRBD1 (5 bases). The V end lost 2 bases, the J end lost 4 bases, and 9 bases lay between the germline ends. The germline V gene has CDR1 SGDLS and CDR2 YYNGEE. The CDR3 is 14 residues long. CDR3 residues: CASSVAGLNEKLFF. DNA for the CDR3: TGTGCCAGCAGCGTCGCAGGGCTTAATGAAAAACTGTTTTTT.

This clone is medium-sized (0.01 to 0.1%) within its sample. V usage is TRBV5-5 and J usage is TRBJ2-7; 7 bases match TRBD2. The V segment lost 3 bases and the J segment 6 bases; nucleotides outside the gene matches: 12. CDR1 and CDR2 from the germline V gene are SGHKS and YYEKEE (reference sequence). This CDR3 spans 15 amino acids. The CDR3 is CASSYRWGGESEQYF. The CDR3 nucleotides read TGTGCCAGCAGCTATAGGTGGGGGGGAGAGAGCGAGCAGTACTTC.